Listed below are T cell receptor beta chains from one sample, sequenced in a study of neurological immune-mediated disorders. TCRdb reanalysed the 5' RACE reads using MiXCR and keeps one entry per CDR3 protein. The profile shows some 27,000 distinct CDR3 sequences, under 30% of them singletons. Sequencing used CD4+ T cells from blood. The receptor source for this set is a man in his fifties with HTLV-1-associated myelopathy (HAM/TSP). Each CDR3 is given without its conserved first and last residue. The order of the fields is V gene, J gene, D gene, CDR3 protein. D genes are given only for firm matches.

V: TRBV3-1; J: TRBJ1-1; D: TRBD1; CDR3: ASGDRVNTEAF
V: TRBV27; J: TRBJ2-3; D: NA; CDR3: ASSGSRASTDTQY
V: TRBV5-1; J: TRBJ1-2; D: NA; CDR3: ASSLEGRAYGYT
V: TRBV27; J: TRBJ2-5; D: TRBD2; CDR3: ASRMREGRGETQY
V: TRBV5-4; J: TRBJ2-3; D: NA; CDR3: ASSSGGPHTDTQY
V: TRBV5-5; J: TRBJ1-1; D: NA; CDR3: ASSFGWVNTEAF
V: TRBV5-1; J: TRBJ2-7; D: NA; CDR3: ASSLLAGPNEQY
V: TRBV10-3; J: TRBJ2-6; D: NA; CDR3: AIRGARGANVLT
V: TRBV11-3; J: TRBJ1-1; D: NA; CDR3: ASSDWMGDTEAF
V: TRBV24-1; J: TRBJ1-3; D: TRBD1; CDR3: ATSELGQGHSGNTIY
V: TRBV18; J: TRBJ2-5; D: NA; CDR3: ASSQQGFSQETQY
V: TRBV12-3/TRBV12-4; J: TRBJ1-5; D: NA; CDR3: ASSFRSPPTQH
V: TRBV9; J: TRBJ2-6; D: NA; CDR3: ASSRSGANVLT
V: TRBV19; J: TRBJ1-2; D: TRBD1; CDR3: ASSSGTGYHT
V: TRBV2; J: TRBJ1-2; D: NA; CDR3: ASSENAFGYT